Listed below are T cell receptor beta chains from one sample, sequenced in a study of vaccination and CD4 T cells after COVID-19. Via MiXCR, TCRdb re-called the PCR reads, giving one row per CDR3 protein. The table includes 8,500 to 13,000 distinct CDR3 sequences, approximately 20% detected once. For these receptors, no antigen is known. The material sequenced was CD4+ T cells from blood, cultured in vitro, taken after SARS-CoV-2 vaccination. Every receptor here comes from a human donor who had recovered from COVID-19. CDR3s include the opening cysteine and the closing phenylalanine or tryptophan. A D gene is named only where the DNA matches it firmly. Clone size is stated in some rows and not others, as once, few, many or a class when expanded.

abundance	d_gene	v_gene	j_gene	CDR3aa	CDR3nt
.	TRBD2	TRBV7-9	TRBJ2-5	CASSSRTPGLVGGTQYF	TGTGCCAGCAGCTCGAGGACCCCGGGACTAGTGGGAGGGACCCAGTACTTC
few	.	TRBV19	TRBJ1-5	CASQLGPILLPQPQHF	TGTGCCAGCCAGCTGGGGCCGATTCTACTCCCTCAGCCCCAGCATTTT
few	TRBD1	TRBV6-2/TRBV6-3	TRBJ1-5	CASSKGDRVTQPQHF	TGTGCCAGCAGTAAAGGGGACAGGGTAACGCAGCCCCAGCATTTT
few	.	TRBV6-5	TRBJ2-7	CASSYRGDGSYEQYF	TGTGCCAGCAGTTACAGGGGAGACGGCTCCTACGAGCAGTACTTC
.	TRBD1	TRBV6-1	TRBJ1-5	CASSQGQAPNQPQHF	TGTGCCAGCAGCCAGGGACAGGCCCCCAATCAGCCCCAGCATTTT
.	TRBD2	TRBV2	TRBJ2-3	CASHQGSGRRTDTQYF	TGTGCCAGCCACCAGGGGAGCGGGAGGAGAACAGATACGCAGTATTTT
few	.	TRBV7-9	TRBJ1-6	CASSLVHHNSPLHF	TGTGCCAGCAGCTTAGTACACCATAATTCACCCCTCCACTTT
few	TRBD1	TRBV23-1	TRBJ1-6	CASSPPGQGGSPLHF	TGCGCCAGCAGTCCCCCGGGACAGGGAGGTTCACCCCTCCACTTT
few	.	TRBV20-1	TRBJ2-1	CSARDTQSRNEQFF	TGCAGTGCTAGAGACACACAAAGCCGAAATGAGCAGTTCTTC
.	.	TRBV7-3	TRBJ2-1	CASSSQPGLYTSSYNEQLF	TGTGCCAGCAGCTCACAACCGGGACTGTACACTAGCTCCTACAATGAGCAGCTCTTC
few	.	TRBV19	TRBJ2-5	CASSTDTGMGETQYF	TGTGCCAGTAGTACCGATACAGGGATGGGGGAGACCCAGTACTTC
few	.	TRBV28	TRBJ2-5	CASSLPRGHQETQYF	TGTGCCAGCAGTTTACCTCGTGGCCACCAAGAGACCCAGTACTTC
.	.	TRBV7-2	TRBJ2-1	CASSLAVRSSGNEQFF	TGTGCCAGCAGCTTAGCAGTGCGGAGTTCGGGCAATGAGCAGTTCTTC
.	.	TRBV7-9	TRBJ1-1	CASSLARALNTEAFF	TGTGCCAGCAGCTTAGCACGGGCTTTGAACACTGAAGCTTTCTTT
.	.	TRBV5-1	TRBJ1-1	CASSMTPLSNTEAFF	TGCGCCAGCAGCATGACCCCTCTCTCGAACACTGAAGCTTTCTTT
.	TRBD2	TRBV5-1	TRBJ2-7	CASSLWARESPYEQYF	TGCGCCAGCAGCTTGTGGGCGCGGGAGTCGCCCTACGAGCAGTACTTC
.	.	TRBV18	TRBJ1-1	CASSFTAGAEAFF	TGTGCCAGCTCATTTACGGCGGGGGCTGAAGCTTTCTTT
.	.	TRBV4-1	TRBJ1-1	CASSQDYGSERGEAFF	TGCGCCAGCAGCCAAGATTACGGCAGTGAGAGGGGTGAAGCTTTCTTT
few	TRBD1	TRBV28	TRBJ2-7	CASSWAYRGSVPEQYF	TGTGCCAGCAGCTGGGCCTACAGGGGATCAGTCCCCGAGCAGTACTTC
medium-sized	.	TRBV7-2	TRBJ1-6	CASSPWGGLLHF	TGTGCCAGCAGCCCCTGGGGGGGCCTCCTCCACTTT
.	.	TRBV6-5	TRBJ2-7	CASSSQGPPGEQYF	TGTGCCAGCAGTTCCCAGGGCCCACCTGGCGAGCAGTACTTC
few	TRBD1	TRBV27	TRBJ2-7	CASSFGHRGDEQYF	TGTGCCAGCAGTTTCGGCCACAGGGGAGACGAGCAGTACTTC
.	.	TRBV28	TRBJ2-5	CASSPGNGGETQYF	TGTGCCAGCAGCCCAGGGAACGGAGGGGAGACCCAGTACTTC
.	.	TRBV21-1	TRBJ2-2	CASSKAGREDTGELFF	TGTGCCAGCAGCAAAGCTGGGCGGGAGGACACCGGGGAGCTGTTTTTT
.	TRBD2	TRBV7-9	TRBJ2-1	CASLRLAGVNNEQFF	TGTGCCAGTTTAAGACTAGCGGGAGTTAACAATGAGCAGTTCTTC
.	TRBD1	TRBV6-4	TRBJ1-2	CASSDGTAAYGYTF	TGTGCCAGCAGTGATGGGACAGCGGCGTATGGCTACACCTTC
.	TRBD2	TRBV6-5	TRBJ2-7	CASSYPLGREGNEQYF	TGTGCCAGCAGTTACCCCCTGGGGAGGGAAGGAAACGAGCAGTACTTC
.	.	TRBV11-2	TRBJ1-2	CASRPNRDTKRGYTF	TGTGCCAGCAGACCGAACCGGGACACAAAGCGCGGCTACACCTTC
.	TRBD2	TRBV7-6	TRBJ2-3	CASSDFENGAGGTDTQYF	TGTGCCAGCAGCGACTTCGAGAACGGAGCGGGAGGGACAGATACGCAGTATTTT
.	.	TRBV6-5	TRBJ1-6	CASSYSRGDSPLHF	TGTGCCAGCAGTTACTCGAGGGGGGATTCACCCCTCCACTTT
once	.	TRBV28	TRBJ2-6	CASSQLQVAGANVLTF	TGTGCCAGCAGCCAGCTACAAGTGGCTGGGGCCAACGTCCTGACTTTC
.	.	TRBV11-2	TRBJ2-2	CASSPGNTGELFF	TGTGCCAGCAGTCCTGGGAACACCGGGGAGCTGTTTTTT
medium-sized	.	TRBV20-1	TRBJ1-5	CSARRDTNQPQHF	TGCAGTGCCCGCCGGGACACAAATCAGCCCCAGCATTTT
medium-sized	TRBD1	TRBV20-1	TRBJ1-5	CSARDTGGLANQPQHF	TGCAGTGCTAGAGATACAGGGGGTCTAGCAAATCAGCCCCAGCATTTT
.	.	TRBV28	TRBJ1-1	CASANPLGGGDTEAFF	TGTGCCAGCGCGAACCCCTTGGGGGGGGGAGACACTGAAGCTTTCTTT
once	.	TRBV19	TRBJ1-3	CASMRSVNSGNTIYF	TGTGCCAGTATGAGGTCGGTCAACTCTGGAAACACCATATATTTT
.	.	TRBV24-1	TRBJ1-5	CATSGPGRNQPQHF	TGTGCCACCAGTGGACCGGGGAGAAATCAGCCCCAGCATTTT
medium-sized	.	TRBV20-1	TRBJ2-2	CSALRRTGTGELFF	TGCAGTGCCCTGAGGAGGACGGGCACCGGGGAGCTGTTTTTT
medium-sized	.	TRBV7-2	TRBJ2-5	CASSLGPLGGNPKTQYF	TGTGCCAGCAGCTTAGGTCCCTTGGGGGGTAACCCAAAGACCCAGTACTTC
.	.	TRBV29-1	TRBJ2-1	CSVLGLGLTF	TGCAGCGTATTAGGCCTCGGGCTTACCTTC
.	TRBD1	TRBV7-3	TRBJ2-4	CASSLYGQGTSAKNIQYF	TGTGCCAGCAGCTTATATGGACAGGGTACTTCGGCCAAAAACATTCAGTACTTC
.	.	TRBV28	TRBJ2-7	CASTPADHYEQYF	TGTGCCAGCACCCCGGCCGATCACTACGAGCAGTACTTC
.	.	TRBV5-4	TRBJ2-1	CASSLVMEKQFF	TGTGCCAGCAGCTTGGTAATGGAGAAGCAGTTCTTC
.	.	TRBV12-3/TRBV12-4	TRBJ2-2	CASRPGPSVLTGELFF	TGTGCCAGCAGACCGGGGCCCTCTGTCCTAACCGGGGAGCTGTTTTTT
few	.	TRBV20-1	TRBJ1-6	CSAREGRGVNNSPLHF	TGCAGTGCTAGAGAGGGCAGGGGAGTCAATAATTCACCCCTCCACTTT
medium-sized	.	TRBV28	TRBJ1-1	CASSLRQPMNTEAFF	TGTGCCAGCAGTTTGAGACAACCAATGAACACTGAAGCTTTCTTT
.	.	TRBV5-1	TRBJ1-1	CASSRVDRDTEAFF	TGCGCCAGCAGCCGAGTTGACAGAGACACTGAAGCTTTCTTT
few	.	TRBV7-9	TRBJ2-1	CASSLEVVGEQFF	TGTGCCAGCAGCTTGGAAGTAGTCGGTGAGCAGTTCTTC
medium-sized	.	TRBV20-1	TRBJ2-7	CSARDDRQLTYEQYF	TGCAGTGCTAGAGATGACAGGCAGCTAACCTACGAGCAGTACTTC
few	TRBD1	TRBV11-3	TRBJ2-3	CASSLGDRGTDTQYF	TGTGCCAGCAGCTTAGGGGACAGGGGAACGGATACGCAGTATTTT
.	.	TRBV7-3	TRBJ2-7	CASTEVSSESPTTYEQYF	TGTGCCAGCACCGAGGTGAGTTCAGAATCCCCCACGACCTACGAGCAGTACTTC
medium-sized	.	TRBV7-8	TRBJ1-6	CASSLVSRTGHSPLHF	TGTGCCAGCAGCTTAGTTAGTCGGACGGGCCATTCACCCCTCCACTTT
few	.	TRBV10-1	TRBJ1-1	CASSDSDTPEAFF	TGCGCCAGCAGTGACTCGGACACCCCTGAAGCTTTCTTT
.	TRBD2	TRBV4-3	TRBJ2-3	CASSQDGLAGISTDTQYF	TGCGCCAGCAGCCAAGATGGGCTAGCGGGGATTAGCACAGATACGCAGTATTTT
.	.	TRBV10-1	TRBJ2-1	CASSALEGGDDNEQFF	TGCGCCAGCAGTGCGCTCGAGGGAGGTGATGACAATGAGCAGTTCTTC
few	.	TRBV11-2	TRBJ2-1	CASSLGNTGGEQFF	TGTGCCAGCAGCTTGGGCAACACGGGTGGGGAGCAGTTCTTC
.	TRBD2	TRBV6-1	TRBJ2-1	CASSGTSANNEQFF	TGTGCCAGCAGCGGGACTAGCGCTAACAATGAGCAGTTCTTC
few	.	TRBV20-1	TRBJ2-1	CSARDPNSLRGFF	TGCAGTGCTAGAGATCCGAACTCCCTCCGCGGGTTCTTC
few	.	TRBV6-7	TRBJ1-2	CASSYPNSGPSSYGYTF	TGTGCCAGCAGTTACCCCAATAGCGGACCCTCTAGCTATGGCTACACCTTC
.	.	TRBV7-8	TRBJ2-6	CASSLALGSGANVLTF	TGTGCCAGCAGCTTAGCGTTAGGGTCCGGGGCCAACGTCCTGACTTTC